What follows are 15 T cell receptor beta chains derived from one specimen sequenced in a study of blood T cell repertoires in COVID-19. Method: immunoSEQ multiplex PCR; TCRdb's copy keeps in-frame clones and lacks some. The data contain about 220,000 clones, nearly 90% of them singletons. Material: PBMCs or T cells enriched from blood (not recorded which). The origin of the receptors is a man aged 25 to 40 who had been exposed to COVID-19.

This sequence joins TRBV5-1 and TRBJ2-1, with 9 bases matching TRBD1. Germline trimming cut 4 bases from V and 6 bases from J; bases unmatched to any gene: 11. The CDR3 totals 16 residues. CDR1 SGHRS and CDR2 YFSETQ come from the germline V gene. The CDR3 sequence: CASSAPLGTGINEQFF. The CDR3 DNA sequence: TGCGCCAGCAGCGCTCCCCTGGGGACAGGGATCAATGAGCAGTTCTTC. The full variable domain, completed using reference TRBV5-1 and TRBJ2-1, is KAGVTQTPRYLIKTRGQQVTLSCSPISGHRSVSWYQQTPGQGLQFLFEYFSETQRNKGNFPGRFSGRQFSNSRSEMNVSTLELGDSALYLCASSAPLGTGINEQFFGPGTRLTVL.

This clone was seen a handful of times. The chain carries TRBV5-4 and TRBJ2-2; a possible D gene is TRBD1 (6 bases). The CDR3 runs to 15 residues. V dropped 5 bases and J dropped 1 base, with 12 bases sitting between them. Per germline, CDR1 SGHNT and CDR2 YYREEE (reference sequence). CDR3 amino acids: CASRPGTLNTGELFF. As DNA, the CDR3 is TGTGCCAGCAGGCCAGGGACACTGAACACCGGGGAGCTGTTTTTT.

This clone was recorded once. The chain carries TRBV11-2 and TRBJ1-2; the D gene is possibly TRBD1 (5 bases). Germline CDR1 SGHAT, CDR2 FQNNGV. The CDR3 length is 14 residues. The V gene lost 5 bases and the J gene lost 4 bases, with 14 bases spanning the gap. In DNA, the CDR3 is TGTGCCAGCAGCCGCTCGGGGGTCCTCTATGGCTACACCTTC. It is translated as CASSRSGVLYGYTF.

The rearrangement joins TRBV5-1 to TRBJ2-1; 10 nucleotides align to TRBD1. Trimming took 3 bases from V and 5 from J; bases not matched to a gene: 5. The CDR3 sequence is 15 residues long. Germline values: CDR1 SGHRS, CDR2 YFSETQ. The CDR3 sequence is CASSYFGTGDNEQFF. The CDR3 DNA follows: TGCGCCAGCAGCTACTTCGGGACAGGGGACAATGAGCAGTTCTTC.

V is TRBV3-1 (or the pseudogene TRBV3-2) and J is TRBJ2-5; 11 nucleotides match TRBD2. The germline V gene has CDR1 LGHDT and CDR2 YNNKEL (reference sequence). The CDR3 sequence is 15 residues long. V lost 1 base and J lost 4; bases outside the gene matches: 2. The CDR3 region is CASSQAGTSGETQYF. The CDR3 DNA follows: TGTGCCAGCAGCCAAGCCGGGACTAGCGGAGAGACCCAGTACTTC.

This sequence joins TRBV29-1 and TRBJ2-7; a possible D gene is TRBD1 (6 bases). The length of the CDR3 is 14 residues. Germline-derived CDR1 and CDR2 are SQVTM and ANQGSEA. V was pared by 4 bases and J by 1 base, with 14 bases between. Here the CDR3 reads CSVVSLRGSYEQYF. CDR3 coding DNA: TGCAGCGTTGTGAGCCTCAGGGGTTCCTACGAGCAGTACTTC.

The V call is TRBV5-4, the J call TRBJ2-2, with 9 nucleotides matching TRBD1. Germline V gives CDR1 SGHNT, CDR2 YYREEE (reference sequence). With 1 base clipped from V and 6 bases from J, the junction kept 4 bases outside the gene matches. The CDR3 is 15 residues long. CDR3: CASSLTGGLPGELFF. Written as DNA, the CDR3 is TGTGCCAGCAGCTTGACAGGGGGCCTGCCCGGGGAGCTGTTTTTT.

This rearrangement joins TRBV9 to TRBJ2-3, with D unclear. Trimming pared 1 base from V and 2 bases from J, leaving 8 bases between. CDR3 size: 14 residues. Germline V gene sequence: CDR1 SGDLS, CDR2 YYNGEE. Here the CDR3 reads CASSVKLNTDTQYF. The CDR3 bases are TGTGCCAGCAGCGTAAAACTCAACACAGATACGCAGTATTTT.

The V and J genes are TRBV10-3 and TRBJ2-1; a weak D match, TRBD1 (6 bases). Per germline, CDR1 ENHRY and CDR2 SYGVKD. V lost 4 bases to trimming and J lost 6 bases, with 16 bases between them. The CDR3 runs to 15 residues. Here the CDR3 reads CAISAQGSEVNEQFF. The CDR3 nucleotides are TGTGCCATCAGTGCCCAGGGGAGTGAGGTCAATGAGCAGTTCTTC.

The chain carries TRBV11-3 and TRBJ2-2; perhaps TRBD1 as D (6 bases). The CDR3 spans 15 residues. V lost 6 bases and J lost 6, with 17 bases in between. Germline V gene lookup returns CDR1 SGHNT and CDR2 YENEEA. CDR3 loop: CASSTGWTEAGELFF. Here the CDR3 DNA reads TGTGCCAGCAGTACGGGCTGGACAGAAGCCGGGGAGCTGTTTTTT.

The chain has TRBV3-1 (or the pseudogene TRBV3-2) and TRBJ2-1, with a weak D call TRBD2 (5 bases). V was clipped by 4 bases and J by 9 bases, with 10 bases between them. The CDR3 totals 12 residues. The germline V gene has CDR1 LGHDT and CDR2 YNNKEL (reference sequence). The CDR3 loop is CASSLARGEQFF. The CDR3 bases are TGTGCCAGCAGCCTTGCCCGGGGTGAGCAGTTCTTC.

The rearrangement links TRBV7-6 to TRBJ1-5; tentatively, D is TRBD1 (6 bases). This CDR3 contains 15 residues. Trimming left V 5 bases short and J 3 bases short, with 14 bases between. Germline V CDR1 and CDR2: SGHVS, FNYEAQ. CDR3 residues: CASSPQTGHNQPQHF. CDR3 nucleotide sequence: TGTGCCAGCAGCCCCCAAACAGGGCACAATCAGCCCCAGCATTTT.

The CDR3 DNA follows: TGCGCCAGCAGCCAAGGATTCGGGACAGGTACTTCCTATGGCTACACCTTC. This encodes CASSQGFGTGTSYGYTF. V is TRBV4-1 and J is TRBJ1-2; 8 bases align to TRBD1. The V segment lost 1 base and the J segment 4 bases; nucleotides outside the gene matches: 11. Germline V gene sequence: CDR1 MGHRA, CDR2 YSYEKL. The CDR3 length is 17 residues.

This chain joins TRBV7-9 and TRBJ1-6, with D unresolved. The germline V and J ends were trimmed by 9 bases and 6 bases, with 9 bases remaining between them. This CDR3 region has 12 residues. Germline CDR1 SEHNR, CDR2 FQNEAQ (reference sequence). The CDR3 here is CASGQVNSPLHF. CDR3 nucleotide sequence: TGTGCCAGTGGGCAGGTTAATTCACCCCTCCACTTT.

The rearrangement uses TRBV4-2 and TRBJ2-1; D gene ambiguous. The CDR3 totals 18 residues. Germline V gene lookup returns CDR1 LGHNA and CDR2 YNFKEQ. V lost 0 bases to trimming and J lost 0 bases, with 15 bases between them. CDR3 protein: CASSQESSGTSSYNEQFF. CDR3 in DNA: TGTGCCAGCAGCCAAGAATCGTCAGGCACGAGCTCCTACAATGAGCAGTTCTTC.